The subject of this entry is one T cell receptor beta chain. Its antigen remains unknown. PCR primers comprised 60 Vbeta and 13 Jbeta primers. Produced via immunoSEQ multiplex PCR; TCRdb's table is partial and in-frame only. The data contain some 120,000 clones, over 75% of them singletons. This CDR3 is built from 14 residues. Germline CDR1 reads MNHNS; CDR2 reads SASEGT. Trimming took 5 bases from V and 1 from J; bases not matched to a gene: 5. These data come from a study of cytomegalovirus exposure and HLA in healthy donors. Looking at the study overall: About 85 million unique TCR sequences came from HLA-typed donors in an early release.

General observations from the study: Reports indicated that the classifier achieved high specificity and sensitivity in diagnosing cytomegalovirus status. A few of the chains that were CMV-associated were confirmed in vitro to be specific for CMV antigens. The authors enumerated roughly 180 TCR beta chains as linked to cytomegalovirus.

The sequence was collected from a human donor in good health. This chain uses TRBV6-1 with TRBJ2-7; 7 nucleotides match TRBD1. Sample: PBMCs. The CDR3 DNA is TGTGCCAGCAGTCTACAGGGGCATTCCTACGAGCAGTACTTC. Translated: CASSLQGHSYEQYF.